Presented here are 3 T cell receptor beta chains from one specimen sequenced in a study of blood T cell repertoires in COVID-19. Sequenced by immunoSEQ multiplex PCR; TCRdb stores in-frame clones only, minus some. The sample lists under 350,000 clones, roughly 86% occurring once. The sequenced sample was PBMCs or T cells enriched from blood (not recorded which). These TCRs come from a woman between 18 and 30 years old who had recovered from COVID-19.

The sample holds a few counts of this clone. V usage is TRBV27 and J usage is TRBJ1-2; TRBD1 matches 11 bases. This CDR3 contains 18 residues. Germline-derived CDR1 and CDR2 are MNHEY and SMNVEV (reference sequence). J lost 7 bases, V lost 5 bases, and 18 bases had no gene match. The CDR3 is CASSQAGTGGFLWSGYTF. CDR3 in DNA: TGTGCCAGCAGTCAAGCCGGGACAGGGGGTTTCCTATGGAGTGGCTACACCTTC.

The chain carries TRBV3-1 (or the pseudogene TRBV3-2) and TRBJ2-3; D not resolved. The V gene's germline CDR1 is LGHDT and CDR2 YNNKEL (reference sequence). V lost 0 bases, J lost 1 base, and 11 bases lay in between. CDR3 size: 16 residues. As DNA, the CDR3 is TGTGCCAGCAGCCAAGATCTAAGAATCGGCACAGATACGCAGTATTTT. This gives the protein CASSQDLRIGTDTQYF.

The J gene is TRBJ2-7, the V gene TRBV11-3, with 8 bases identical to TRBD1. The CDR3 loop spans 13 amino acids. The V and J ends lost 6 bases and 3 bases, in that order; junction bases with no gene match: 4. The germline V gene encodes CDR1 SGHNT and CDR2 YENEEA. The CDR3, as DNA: TGTGCCAGCAGTTCGGGACAGGACTACGAGCAGTACTTC. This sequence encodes CASSSGQDYEQYF.